These 26 T cell receptor beta chains originate from one sample sequenced in a study of shared clonotypes between healthy human individuals. The repertoire was sequenced with immunoSEQ multiplex PCR; TCRdb's copy has only in-frame clones and lacks some. The sample has just over 2,000,000 clones, 85% to 95% seen once. CD8 cells classed as naive were CD45RO-negative and positively selected for CCR7, excluding terminally differentiated effector memory CD45RA+ cells. Source material: naive CD8+ T cells sorted from blood. Receptors were obtained from a young man in good health.

This clone came up once. The chain links TRBV9 to TRBJ2-7, with D maybe TRBD1 (5 bases). V lost 3 bases and J lost 1, with 17 bases in between. CDR3 length equals 16 residues. The germline gives CDR1 SGDLS, CDR2 YYNGEE. This CDR3 is CASSASWGELSYEQYF. Written as DNA, the CDR3 is TGTGCCAGCAGCGCCTCATGGGGCGAGCTTTCCTACGAGCAGTACTTC.

This clone was seen once. The chain couples TRBV5-1 to TRBJ2-5; 12 bases fit TRBD2. Germline-derived CDR1 and CDR2 are SGHRS and YFSETQ. V dropped 0 bases and J dropped 5; count of bases not matched to a gene: 11. CDR3 length: 18 amino acids. The CDR3 bases are TGCGCCAGCAGCTTGGGACTAGCGGGAGATTGGACAACGGAGACCCAGTACTTC. Residues: CASSLGLAGDWTTETQYF. The full variable domain, its missing parts supplied by reference TRBV5-1 and TRBJ2-5, is KAGVTQTPRYLIKTRGQQVTLSCSPISGHRSVSWYQQTPGQGLQFLFEYFSETQRNKGNFPGRFSGRQFSNSRSEMNVSTLELGDSALYLCASSLGLAGDWTTETQYFGPGTRLLVL.

The V call is TRBV6-5, the J call TRBJ2-7, with TRBD2 identical over 8 bases. Germline CDR1 reads MNHEY; CDR2 reads SVGAGI. With V trimmed by 0 bases and J by 2 bases, 6 bases remained unmatched. The length of the CDR3 is 16 residues. Written as DNA, the CDR3 is TGTGCCAGCAGTTACTCCGGGGGGGAGAGCCCCTACGAGCAGTACTTC. It translates to CASSYSGGESPYEQYF.

The chain couples TRBV14 to TRBJ1-2; 9 bases are a match to TRBD1. This CDR3 spans 16 amino acids. V was clipped by 1 base and J by 3 bases; unmatched bases: 6. The germline V gene encodes CDR1 SGHDN and CDR2 FVKESK. The CDR3 nucleotides are TGTGCCAGCAGCCAAGGCGAGGGACAGGGTTACTATGGCTACACCTTC. Translating gives CASSQGEGQGYYGYTF. The full variable domain, its missing parts supplied by reference TRBV14 and TRBJ1-2, is EAGVTQFPSHSVIEKGQTVTLRCDPISGHDNLYWYRRVMGKEIKFLLHFVKESKQDESGMPNNRFLAERTGGTYSTLKVQPAELEDSGVYFCASSQGEGQGYYGYTFGSGTRLTVV.

This chain links TRBV27 with TRBJ2-7, with D perhaps assigned TRBD1 or TRBD2 (5 bases each). CDR1 and CDR2 from the germline V gene are MNHEY and SMNVEV (reference sequence). The CDR3 runs 15 residues. With 3 bases removed from V and 3 bases from J, the gap between germline ends came to 15 bases. In DNA, the CDR3 is TGTGCCAGCAGTTTCTACCTTGGGGGTGGCTACGAGCAGTACTTC. It translates to CASSFYLGGGYEQYF.

This chain joins TRBV6-5 and TRBJ2-1, with 10 positions matching TRBD2. The CDR3 has 16 residues. The germline gives CDR1 MNHEY, CDR2 SVGAGI. J lost 7 bases, V lost 4 bases, and 10 bases had no gene match. The CDR3 sequence is CASSSIAGGEENEQFF. The CDR3 DNA reads TGTGCCAGCAGTTCTATAGCGGGGGGCGAGGAAAATGAGCAGTTCTTC.

Note on this clone: The same CDR3 arises from other DNA sequences in this sample as well. The genes are TRBV11-2 and TRBJ2-7, with D hard to call. With 0 bases removed from V and 4 bases from J, the gap between germline ends came to 7 bases. The germline CDR1 and CDR2 sequences are SGHAT and FQNNGV. The CDR3 spans 13 residues. CDR3 in DNA: TGTGCCAGCAGCTTAGATCTAGGGTACGAGCAGTACTTC. The encoded protein is CASSLDLGYEQYF.

V and J are TRBV4-1 and TRBJ2-7; no clear D gene. With 1 base removed from V and 0 bases from J, the gap between germline ends came to 13 bases. CDR3 length: 16 amino acids. Germline assignment: CDR1 MGHRA and CDR2 YSYEKL. DNA for the CDR3: TGCGCCAGCAGCCAAGTGCCTCCACCGAGCTCCTACGAGCAGTACTTC. Amino acid sequence: CASSQVPPPSSYEQYF.

Turning to this clone: Other DNA sequences of this sample code for an identical CDR3. The chain links TRBV29-1 to TRBJ2-7; D uncertain. The germline V and J ends were trimmed by 4 bases and 4 bases, with 8 bases remaining between them. The CDR3 extends over 11 amino acids. From germline, CDR1 is SQVTM and CDR2 ANQGSEA. CDR3 loop: CSVGDGYEQYF. Written as DNA, the CDR3 is TGCAGCGTTGGTGATGGGTACGAGCAGTACTTC.

The chain uses TRBV6-4 and TRBJ1-2; the D gene is possibly TRBD1 (6 bases). CDR1 and CDR2 (germline): MRHNA, SNTAGT. This CDR3 has 12 residues. The V gene lost 8 bases and the J gene lost 3 bases, with 10 bases spanning the gap. For the CDR3, the DNA is TGTGCCAGCCGGGACAACGACTATGGCTACACCTTC. Translated, it gives CASRDNDYGYTF.

The chain joins TRBV6-5 to TRBJ1-2; no reliable D call. The CDR3 length is 11 residues. The germline V gene encodes CDR1 MNHEY and CDR2 SVGAGI. V was clipped by 2 bases and J by 10 bases, with 8 bases between them. The chain's CDR3 is CASSYGGFYTF. In DNA, the CDR3 is TGTGCCAGCAGTTACGGTGGATTCTACACCTTC.

In the case of this clone: Other DNA sequences in this sample translate to the same CDR3. The J gene is TRBJ2-7, the V gene TRBV5-6; D possibly matches TRBD1 or TRBD2 (5 bases each). Trimming took off 2 bases at V and 3 bases at J, with 12 bases between the two ends. Per germline, CDR1 SGHDT and CDR2 YYEEEE. The CDR3 totals 14 residues. CDR3 in DNA: TGTGCCAGCAGCTTCGGGACGGGTTTCTACGAGCAGTACTTC. Its protein product is CASSFGTGFYEQYF.

In the case of this clone: The sample has other DNA sequences that encode this CDR3 too. This chain links TRBV7-9 with TRBJ2-5; D call uncertain. The CDR3 extends over 13 amino acids. The germline V gene has CDR1 SEHNR and CDR2 FQNEAQ (reference sequence). Trimming pared 2 bases from V and 4 bases from J, leaving 8 bases between. DNA for the CDR3: TGTGCCAGCAGCTTATCTGGCGGAGAGACCCAGTACTTC. This gives the protein CASSLSGGETQYF.

This chain uses TRBV11-2 with TRBJ2-1; 14 nucleotides align to TRBD2. Germline values: CDR1 SGHAT, CDR2 FQNNGV. This CDR3 contains 18 residues. J lost 6 bases, V lost 5 bases, and 12 bases had no gene match. In DNA form, the CDR3 reads TGTGCCAGCAGCCCTGGACTAGCGGGGGGTTCAATCATCAATGAGCAGTTCTTC. It translates to CASSPGLAGGSIINEQFF.

The chain uses TRBV27 and TRBJ1-2, with D possibly being TRBD1 (5 bases). This CDR3 spans 13 amino acids. CDR1 is MNHEY, CDR2 SMNVEV, per germline (reference sequence). Trimming took 0 bases from V and 10 from J, leaving 12 bases between them. Here the CDR3 DNA reads TGTGCCAGCAGTTTATCGGCAGTGGGGGACTACACCTTC. It encodes CASSLSAVGDYTF.

This clone was counted once. V and J are TRBV18 and TRBJ2-5; tentatively, D is TRBD2 (6 bases). Germline values: CDR1 KGHSH, CDR2 LQKENI. V dropped 0 bases and J dropped 5 bases, with 16 bases sitting between them. The CDR3 length is 16 residues. CDR3 bases: TGTGCCAGCTCACCACCGGAAGCGGGCCCCGGGGAGACCCAGTACTTC. Residues: CASSPPEAGPGETQYF.

CDR3 region: CASSAYGQGYEQYF. The CDR3 region has the DNA TGTGCCAGCAGTGCCTATGGACAGGGCTACGAGCAGTACTTC. This rearrangement joins TRBV6-6 to TRBJ2-7, with 8 bases fitting TRBD1. The length of the CDR3 is 14 residues. Germline V CDR1 and CDR2: MNHNY, SVGAGI (reference sequence). V was clipped by 5 bases and J by 3 bases; unmatched bases: 6.

V and J are TRBV5-1 and TRBJ2-7; D tentatively fits TRBD1 or TRBD2 (5 bases each). Germline assignment: CDR1 SGHRS and CDR2 YFSETQ. The CDR3 is made up of 11 amino acids. V was trimmed by 3 bases and J by 7 bases, leaving 8 bases between them. CDR3 amino acids: CASSSGTEQYF. CDR3 DNA: TGCGCCAGCAGCTCAGGGACGGAGCAGTACTTC. Supplemented by reference TRBV5-1 and TRBJ2-7, the full variable domain reads KAGVTQTPRYLIKTRGQQVTLSCSPISGHRSVSWYQQTPGQGLQFLFEYFSETQRNKGNFPGRFSGRQFSNSRSEMNVSTLELGDSALYLCASSSGTEQYFGPGTRLTVT.

The J gene is TRBJ1-6, the V gene TRBV5-4; D perhaps matches TRBD1 (6 bases). The germline V gene encodes CDR1 SGHNT and CDR2 YYREEE (reference sequence). The ends were cut back, 2 bases at V and 10 bases at J, with 16 bases in the middle. CDR3 size: 15 residues. The CDR3 here is CASSFGGQDRSPLHF. CDR3 DNA sequence: TGTGCCAGCAGCTTTGGGGGCCAGGATAGATCACCCCTCCACTTT.

The gene calls are TRBV27 and TRBJ1-4, with TRBD1 matching over 10 bases. The V gene's germline CDR1 is MNHEY and CDR2 SMNVEV (reference sequence). Trimming took 1 base from V and 6 from J; bases not matched to a gene: 2. The CDR3 contains 15 residues. The CDR3 DNA sequence: TGTGCCAGCAGTTTATTGGGGACAGGGGATGAAAAACTGTTTTTT. Residues: CASSLLGTGDEKLFF.

Here the CDR3 DNA reads TGTGCCAGCAGCTTTCGGTCCATCGGTGAGCAGTTCTTC. Translated, it gives CASSFRSIGEQFF. The V call is TRBV7-9, the J call TRBJ2-1; D is unclear. This CDR3 region has 13 residues. Germline V lookup: CDR1 SEHNR, CDR2 FQNEAQ (reference sequence). Deletions cut 3 bases from V and 9 bases from J, with 12 bases between.

The chain is built from TRBV9 and TRBJ2-7; tentatively, D is TRBD1 (5 bases). V lost 4 bases, J lost 4 bases, and 15 bases lay in between. The CDR3 covers 14 residues. CDR1 and CDR2 (germline): SGDLS, YYNGEE. The CDR3 DNA reads TGTGCCAGCAGCCAGGGCCTTTTGGGATACGAGCAGTACTTC. The encoded protein is CASSQGLLGYEQYF.

Of note for this clone: The DNA is left out, because the CDR3 cannot be placed on it with certainty; the CDR3 is given as TCRdb lists it. The chain joins TRBV9 to TRBJ1-6; the tabulated D call, TRBD1, remains unverified against the DNA. Including both end residues, the CDR3 is 15 amino acids long. CDR1 is SGDLS and CDR2 is YYNGEE in the germline V gene. The CDR3 spells CASSVGTGAGSPLHF.

CDR3 protein: CASSWTSGMINTGELFF. The DNA for the CDR3 is TGCGCCAGCAGTTGGACTAGCGGGATGATTAACACCGGGGAGCTGTTTTTT. V is TRBV10-2 and J is TRBJ2-2, with TRBD2 matching 12 bases. The germline V gene encodes CDR1 WSHSY and CDR2 SAAADI. Trimming cost V 5 bases and J 2 bases; bases outside gene matches: 6. CDR3 length: 17 amino acids.

This chain connects TRBV9 to TRBJ2-1; D is undetermined. CDR1 and CDR2 (germline): SGDLS, YYNGEE. Trimming cost V 0 bases and J 5 bases, with 9 bases left between them. The CDR3 sequence is 14 residues long. This CDR3 reads CASSVEPGNNEQFF. The CDR3 DNA sequence: TGTGCCAGCAGCGTAGAACCCGGAAACAATGAGCAGTTCTTC.

The V call is TRBV21-1, the J call TRBJ2-2. TRBV21-1 is shown as a pseudogene. The CDR3 contains 16 residues. The CDR3 is CASSKRDPPYTGELFF. DNA for the CDR3: TGTGCCAGCAGCAAAAGGGACCCCCCTTACACCGGGGAGCTGTTTTTT.